Listed below are T cell receptor beta chains from one sample, sequenced in a study of T cell repertoires in cytomegalovirus infection. TCRdb recomputed calls from the reads with MiXCR, one row per CDR3 protein. This sample has 75,000 to 95,000 distinct CDR3 sequences, with under 55% found just once. Their antigen targets remain unknown. The specimen was CD8+ T cells from cultured PBMCs, collected from culture after CMV antigen stimulation. These receptors all stem from a human donor in good health (CMV status not recorded). Some clones in this sample may be carry-over from other donors' samples. Both conserved end residues are part of each CDR3. A D gene is named only where the DNA matches it firmly. Clone size, where shown, is once, few, many, or a class for clones that have expanded.

V	size	D	J	CDR3	DNA
TRBV28	.	TRBD1	TRBJ2-1	CASSLSAQGVDEQFF	TGTGCCAGCAGTTTAAGTGCCCAGGGGGTCGATGAGCAGTTCTTC
TRBV12-5	.	TRBD1	TRBJ1-1	CASGLVLAYRDSPNTEAFF	TGTGCTAGTGGTTTGGTCCTCGCCTATCGGGACAGCCCGAACACTGAAGCTTTCTTT
TRBV28	.	.	TRBJ2-5	CASSTPGTQYF	TGTGCCAGCAGCACCCCTGGGACCCAGTACTTC
TRBV6-1	.	.	TRBJ2-4	CASSGFAQLGDIQYF	TGTGCCAGCAGTGGCTTCGCTCAGTTAGGAGACATTCAGTACTTC
TRBV24-1	.	.	TRBJ2-3	CATSDLGDSADTQYF	TGTGCCACCAGTGATTTGGGGGACTCAGCAGATACGCAGTATTTT
TRBV27	few	TRBD1	TRBJ1-2	CASSTRDRGNGYTF	TGTGCCAGCAGTACACGGGACAGGGGAAATGGCTACACCTTC
TRBV15	.	.	TRBJ2-5	CATSRVKYQETQYF	TGTGCCACCAGCAGAGTGAAGTACCAAGAGACCCAGTACTTC
TRBV4-1	.	TRBD1	TRBJ2-3	CASSQFQGADTQYF	TGCGCCAGCAGCCAGTTTCAGGGGGCAGATACGCAGTATTTT
TRBV10-3	few	.	TRBJ2-5	CAISGGEAEETQYF	TGTGCCATCAGTGGGGGGGAGGCGGAGGAGACCCAGTACTTC
TRBV7-6	few	.	TRBJ2-1	CASSSKLGETYNEQFF	TGTGCCAGCAGCTCGAAACTAGGGGAAACCTACAATGAGCAGTTCTTC
TRBV13	once	.	TRBJ1-5	CASSLRANSNQPQHF	TGTGCCAGCAGCTTAAGGGCCAATAGCAATCAGCCCCAGCATTTT
TRBV7-6	.	TRBD1	TRBJ2-5	CASSPRDRGETQYF	TGTGCCAGCAGCCCAAGAGACAGGGGGGAGACCCAGTACTTC
TRBV11-1	few	TRBD1	TRBJ2-7	CASSSLYYTGGDAYEQYF	TGTGCCAGCAGCTCGCTCTACTATACAGGGGGTGATGCCTACGAGCAGTACTTC
TRBV7-2	many	TRBD1	TRBJ1-1	CASSPTGGRTEAFF	TGTGCCAGCAGCCCCACAGGGGGCCGCACTGAAGCTTTCTTT
TRBV20-1	.	TRBD2	TRBJ2-3	CSARVATSGSSRDTQYF	TGCAGTGCTAGAGTCGCGACTAGCGGGAGTAGTAGAGATACGCAGTATTTT
TRBV7-2	few	.	TRBJ1-5	CASSSGASDQPQHF	TGTGCCAGCAGCTCCGGAGCTTCGGATCAGCCCCAGCATTTT
TRBV6-4	once	.	TRBJ1-1	CASSVFLGAEAFF	TGTGCCAGCAGTGTCTTTTTGGGGGCAGAAGCTTTCTTT
TRBV27	few	.	TRBJ1-5	CASSLRGNQPQHF	TGTGCCAGCAGTTTACGTGGCAATCAGCCCCAGCATTTT
TRBV3-1	.	.	TRBJ2-7	CASSQAPRYRLAYEQYF	TGTGCCAGCAGCCAAGCCCCAAGGTACCGCCTGGCCTACGAGCAGTACTTC
TRBV4-2	.	TRBD2	TRBJ2-2	CASSPRSGLAGTGELFF	TGTGCCAGCAGCCCCCGGTCAGGGTTAGCGGGTACCGGGGAGCTGTTTTTT
TRBV10-3	few	TRBD2	TRBJ2-3	CAIGRVSADTQYF	TGTGCCATCGGGAGGGTGTCGGCGGATACGCAGTATTTT
TRBV28	.	.	TRBJ2-7	CASSSGRKPYEQYF	TGTGCCAGCAGTTCGGGACGGAAACCCTACGAGCAGTACTTC
TRBV27	once	TRBD1	TRBJ1-3	CASSRGGDRDGSGNTIYF	TGTGCCAGCAGCCGAGGAGGCGACAGGGACGGCTCTGGAAACACCATATATTTT
TRBV27	.	TRBD2	TRBJ2-1	CASSSYSGGNNEQFF	TGTGCCAGCAGTTCGTATAGCGGGGGGAACAATGAGCAGTTCTTC
TRBV5-4	.	TRBD1	TRBJ2-1	CASSMGQGLDNEQFF	TGTGCCAGCAGCATGGGACAGGGCTTGGACAATGAGCAGTTCTTC
TRBV6-5	.	.	TRBJ2-2	CASSTMGPAGTGELFF	TGTGCCAGCAGTACGATGGGACCGGCTGGCACCGGGGAGCTGTTTTTT
TRBV28	once	.	TRBJ2-3	CASSLAGLSTDTQYF	TGTGCCAGCAGTTTAGCGGGCCTTAGCACAGATACGCAGTATTTT
TRBV27	.	.	TRBJ1-5	CASSLGDPYNQPQHF	TGTGCCAGCAGTTTAGGGGACCCCTACAATCAGCCCCAGCATTTT
TRBV12-5	.	.	TRBJ1-2	CASGSVPRDNNYGYTF	TGTGCTAGTGGTTCGGTTCCCCGGGACAACAACTATGGCTACACCTTC
TRBV7-2	.	.	TRBJ1-1	CASSLMNSGTEAFF	TGTGCCAGCAGCTTGATGAACTCAGGCACTGAAGCTTTCTTT
TRBV6-2/TRBV6-3	.	.	TRBJ2-1	CASSWAPREEQFF	TGTGCCAGCAGTTGGGCTCCCAGGGAGGAGCAGTTCTTC
TRBV6-5	.	.	TRBJ1-5	CASSPQYRSPNQPQHF	TGTGCCAGCAGCCCCCAATACAGGAGCCCGAATCAGCCCCAGCATTTT
TRBV28	.	.	TRBJ1-6	CASSTPSAYNSPLHF	TGTGCCAGCAGTACACCCTCGGCCTATAATTCACCCCTCCACTTT
TRBV27	.	.	TRBJ1-1	CASSSPLTENTEAFF	TGTGCCAGCAGTTCCCCCCTTACAGAGAACACTGAAGCTTTCTTT
TRBV6-1	few	.	TRBJ2-3	CASKRITSTDTQYF	TGTGCCAGCAAACGGATAACTAGCACAGATACGCAGTATTTT
TRBV7-2	.	.	TRBJ1-5	CASSPNTDNNQPQHF	TGTGCCAGCAGCCCGAATACAGATAACAATCAGCCCCAGCATTTT
TRBV7-8	few	.	TRBJ2-1	CASSLAGTASYNEQFF	TGTGCCAGCAGCTTAGCAGGTACCGCCTCCTACAATGAGCAGTTCTTC
TRBV10-3	few	.	TRBJ1-1	CAISPRNTEAFF	TGTGCCATCAGCCCGAGGAACACTGAAGCTTTCTTT
TRBV7-2	few	.	TRBJ2-7	CASSGDPYEQYF	TGTGCCAGCAGTGGGGACCCCTACGAGCAGTACTTC
TRBV12-3/TRBV12-4	.	TRBD2	TRBJ2-6	CASSLAGTAGANVLTF	TGTGCCAGCAGCCTAGCGGGGACAGCTGGGGCCAACGTCCTGACTTTC
TRBV25-1	.	.	TRBJ2-2	CASSVGQINTGELFF	TGTGCCAGCAGTGTCGGCCAGATAAACACCGGGGAGCTGTTTTTT
TRBV11-2	.	.	TRBJ2-1	CASSSNWGANEQFF	TGTGCCAGCAGCTCCAACTGGGGAGCCAATGAGCAGTTCTTC
TRBV7-2	.	TRBD1	TRBJ2-7	CASRPTGPYEQYF	TGTGCCAGCAGACCGACAGGGCCCTACGAGCAGTACTTC
TRBV7-6	many	.	TRBJ1-1	CASSLAADPNTEAFF	TGTGCCAGCAGCTTAGCGGCTGACCCAAACACTGAAGCTTTCTTT
TRBV27	few	.	TRBJ1-5	CASSLSRNQPQHF	TGTGCCAGCAGTTTATCCCGGAATCAGCCCCAGCATTTT
TRBV7-9	many	.	TRBJ2-2	CARNLLGDDTGELFF	TGTGCCCGGAACCTCCTGGGGGATGACACCGGGGAGCTGTTTTTT
TRBV12-3/TRBV12-4	few	TRBD1	TRBJ1-1	CASRTGGAEAFF	TGTGCCAGCAGGACAGGGGGAGCTGAAGCTTTCTTT
TRBV10-3	few	TRBD1	TRBJ2-1	CAIRDRDFPSYNEQFF	TGTGCCATCAGGGACAGGGATTTTCCCTCCTACAATGAGCAGTTCTTC
TRBV6-6	.	.	TRBJ1-2	CASASPLSPSYGYTF	TGTGCCAGCGCCTCCCCCCTCTCCCCCAGCTATGGCTACACCTTC
TRBV28	.	.	TRBJ1-5	CASSPTTGYQPQHF	TGTGCCAGCAGTCCAACCACAGGGTATCAGCCCCAGCATTTT
TRBV7-2	.	TRBD1	TRBJ2-7	CASSLDRDRFSYEQYF	TGTGCCAGCAGCTTAGACCGGGACAGATTCTCCTACGAGCAGTACTTC
TRBV13	.	.	TRBJ1-1	CASSFNGGLGEAFF	TGTGCCAGCAGCTTTAACGGGGGCCTAGGTGAAGCTTTCTTT